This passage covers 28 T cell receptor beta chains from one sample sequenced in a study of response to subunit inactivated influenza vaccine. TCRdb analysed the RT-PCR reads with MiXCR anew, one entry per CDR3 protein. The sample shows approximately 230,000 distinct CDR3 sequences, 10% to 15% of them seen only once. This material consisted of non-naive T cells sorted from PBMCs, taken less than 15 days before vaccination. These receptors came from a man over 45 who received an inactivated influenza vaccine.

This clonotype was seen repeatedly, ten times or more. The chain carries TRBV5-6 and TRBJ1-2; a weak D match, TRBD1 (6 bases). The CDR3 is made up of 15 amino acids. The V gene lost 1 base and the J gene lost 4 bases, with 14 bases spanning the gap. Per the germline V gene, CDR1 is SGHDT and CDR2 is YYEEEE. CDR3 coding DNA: TGTGCCAGCAGCTTGTCCCCCGGGGGGCTCTATGGCTACACCTTC. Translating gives CASSLSPGGLYGYTF.

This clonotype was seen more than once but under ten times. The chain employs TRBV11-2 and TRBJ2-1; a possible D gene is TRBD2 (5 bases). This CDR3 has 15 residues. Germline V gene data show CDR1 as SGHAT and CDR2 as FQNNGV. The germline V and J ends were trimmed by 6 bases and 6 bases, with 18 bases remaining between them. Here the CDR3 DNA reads TGTGCCAGCAGGCCCTCTAGCTGGAGTTCCAATGAGCAGTTCTTC. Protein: CASRPSSWSSNEQFF. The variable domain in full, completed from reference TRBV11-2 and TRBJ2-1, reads EAGVAQSPRYKIIEKRQSVAFWCNPISGHATLYWYQQILGQGPKLLIQFQNNGVVDDSQLPKDRFSAERLKGVDSTLKIQPAKLEDSAVYLCASRPSSWSSNEQFFGPGTRLTVL.

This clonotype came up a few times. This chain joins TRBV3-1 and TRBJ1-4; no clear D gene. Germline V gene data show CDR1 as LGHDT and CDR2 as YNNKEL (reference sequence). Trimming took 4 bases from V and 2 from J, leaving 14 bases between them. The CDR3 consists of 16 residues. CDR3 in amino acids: CASSLRSGRTNEKLFF. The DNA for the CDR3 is TGTGCCAGCAGCCTCAGGTCGGGCAGGACTAATGAAAAACTGTTTTTT.

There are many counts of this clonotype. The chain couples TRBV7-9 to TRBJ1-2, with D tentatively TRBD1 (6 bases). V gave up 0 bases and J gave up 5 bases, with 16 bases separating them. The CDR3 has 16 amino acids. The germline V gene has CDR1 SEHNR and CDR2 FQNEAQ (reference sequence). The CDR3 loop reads CASSLATGKGRYGYTF. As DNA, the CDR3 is TGTGCCAGCAGCTTAGCAACAGGGAAGGGGAGGTATGGCTACACCTTC.

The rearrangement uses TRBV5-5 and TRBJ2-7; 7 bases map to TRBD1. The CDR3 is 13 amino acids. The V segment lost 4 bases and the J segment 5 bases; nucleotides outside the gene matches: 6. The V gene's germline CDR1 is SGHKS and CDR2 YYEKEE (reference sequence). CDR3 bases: TGTGCCAGCAGCCCCCAAGACAGGGACGAGCAGTACTTC. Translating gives CASSPQDRDEQYF.

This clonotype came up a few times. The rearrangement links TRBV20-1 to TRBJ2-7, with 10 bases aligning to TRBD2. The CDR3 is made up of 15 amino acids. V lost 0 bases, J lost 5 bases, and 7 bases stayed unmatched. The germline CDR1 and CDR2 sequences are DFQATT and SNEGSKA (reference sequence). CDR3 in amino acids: CSARDVLAGAHEQYF. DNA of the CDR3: TGCAGTGCTAGAGATGTGCTAGCGGGAGCCCACGAGCAGTACTTC.

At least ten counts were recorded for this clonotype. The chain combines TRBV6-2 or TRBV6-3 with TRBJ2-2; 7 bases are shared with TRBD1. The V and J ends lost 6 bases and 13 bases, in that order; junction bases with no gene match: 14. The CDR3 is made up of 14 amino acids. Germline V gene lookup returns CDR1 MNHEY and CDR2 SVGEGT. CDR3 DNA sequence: TGTGCCAGCAGCATGACAGGGCCAGCCCGAGGGCTGTTTTTT. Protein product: CASSMTGPARGLFF.

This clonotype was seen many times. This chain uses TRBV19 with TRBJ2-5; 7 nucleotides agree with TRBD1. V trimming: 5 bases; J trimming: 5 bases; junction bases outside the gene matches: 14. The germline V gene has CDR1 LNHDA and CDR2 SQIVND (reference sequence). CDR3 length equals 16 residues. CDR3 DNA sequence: TGTGCCAGTAGTCCGGGGACAGATCCGCTTCGGGAGACCCAGTACTTC. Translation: CASSPGTDPLRETQYF.

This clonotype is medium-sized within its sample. The chain's CDR3 is CASSRQGAYEQYF. The CDR3, as DNA: TGTGCCAGCAGCCGTCAGGGTGCCTACGAGCAGTACTTC. The J gene is TRBJ2-7, the V gene TRBV7-2; a weak D match, TRBD1 (5 bases). The CDR3 runs to 13 residues. Germline lookup yields CDR1 SGHTA and CDR2 FQGNSA. The V gene lost 5 bases and the J gene lost 2 bases, with 10 bases spanning the gap.

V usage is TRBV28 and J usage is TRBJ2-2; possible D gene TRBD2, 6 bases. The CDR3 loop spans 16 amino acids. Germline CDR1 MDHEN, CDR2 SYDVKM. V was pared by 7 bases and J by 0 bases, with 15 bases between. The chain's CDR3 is CASTSRRLANTGELFF. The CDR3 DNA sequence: TGTGCCAGCACCTCACGCCGACTAGCGAACACCGGGGAGCTGTTTTTT.

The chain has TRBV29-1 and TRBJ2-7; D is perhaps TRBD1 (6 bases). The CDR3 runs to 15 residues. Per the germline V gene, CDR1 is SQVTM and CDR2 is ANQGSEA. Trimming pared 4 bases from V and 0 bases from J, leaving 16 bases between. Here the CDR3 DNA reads TGCAGCGTTGGAGGACAGAGCAGTACCTCCTACGAGCAGTACTTC. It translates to CSVGGQSSTSYEQYF.

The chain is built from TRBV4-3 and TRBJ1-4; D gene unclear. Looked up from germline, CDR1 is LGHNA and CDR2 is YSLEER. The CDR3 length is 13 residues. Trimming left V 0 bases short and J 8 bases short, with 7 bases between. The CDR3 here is CASSQDGVEKLFF. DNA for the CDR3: TGCGCCAGCAGCCAAGATGGGGTCGAAAAACTGTTTTTT.

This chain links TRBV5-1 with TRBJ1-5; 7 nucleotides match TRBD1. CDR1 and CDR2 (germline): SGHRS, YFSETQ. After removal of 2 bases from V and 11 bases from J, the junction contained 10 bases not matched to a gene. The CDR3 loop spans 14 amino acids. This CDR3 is CASSFSGGVGSQHF. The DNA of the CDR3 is TGCGCCAGCAGCTTCTCAGGGGGTGTGGGGTCCCAGCATTTT.

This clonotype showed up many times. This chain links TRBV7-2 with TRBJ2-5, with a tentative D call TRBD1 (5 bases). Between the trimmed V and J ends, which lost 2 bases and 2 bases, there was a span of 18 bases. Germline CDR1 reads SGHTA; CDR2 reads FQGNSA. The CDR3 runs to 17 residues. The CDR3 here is CASSLTQLTDGQETQYF. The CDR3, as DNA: TGTGCCAGCAGCTTAACGCAGTTGACAGATGGTCAAGAGACCCAGTACTTC.

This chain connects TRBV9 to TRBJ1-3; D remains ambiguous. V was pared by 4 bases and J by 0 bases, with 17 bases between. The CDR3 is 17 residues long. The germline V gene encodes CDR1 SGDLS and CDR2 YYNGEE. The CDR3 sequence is CASSPRGVGDSGNTIYF. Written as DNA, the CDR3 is TGTGCCAGCAGCCCCCGTGGGGTCGGGGACTCTGGAAACACCATATATTTT.

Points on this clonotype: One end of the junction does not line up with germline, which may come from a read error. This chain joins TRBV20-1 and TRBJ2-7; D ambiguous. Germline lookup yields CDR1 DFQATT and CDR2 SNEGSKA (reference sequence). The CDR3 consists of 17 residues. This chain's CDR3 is CCASRLGWTAKEDEQYF. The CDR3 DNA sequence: TGCTGTGCTAGTAGGCTAGGTTGGACGGCCAAAGAGGACGAGCAGTACTTC.

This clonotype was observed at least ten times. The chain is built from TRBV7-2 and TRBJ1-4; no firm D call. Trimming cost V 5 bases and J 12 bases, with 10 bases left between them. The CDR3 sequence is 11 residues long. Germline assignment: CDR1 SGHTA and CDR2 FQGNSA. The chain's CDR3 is CASSPGLQLFF. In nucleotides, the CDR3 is TGTGCCAGCAGCCCGGGCCTCCAACTGTTTTTT.

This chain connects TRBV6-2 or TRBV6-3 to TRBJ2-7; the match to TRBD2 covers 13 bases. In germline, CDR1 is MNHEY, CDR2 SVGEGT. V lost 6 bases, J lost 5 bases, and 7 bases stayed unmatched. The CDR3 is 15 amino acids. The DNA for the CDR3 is TGTGCCAGCAGCCGGCGGACTAGCGGGAGTAACGAGCAGTACTTC. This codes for CASSRRTSGSNEQYF.

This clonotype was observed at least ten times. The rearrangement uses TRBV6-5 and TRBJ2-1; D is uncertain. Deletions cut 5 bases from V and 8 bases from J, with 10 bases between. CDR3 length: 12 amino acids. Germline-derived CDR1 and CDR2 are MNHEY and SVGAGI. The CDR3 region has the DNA TGTGCCAGCAGTGCGGCCGGCGATGAGCAGTTCTTC. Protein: CASSAAGDEQFF.

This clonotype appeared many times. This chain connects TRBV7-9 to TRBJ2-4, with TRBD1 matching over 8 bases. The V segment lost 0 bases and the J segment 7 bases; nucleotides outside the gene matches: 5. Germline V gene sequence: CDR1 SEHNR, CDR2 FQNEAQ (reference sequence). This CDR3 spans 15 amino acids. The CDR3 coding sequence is TGTGCCAGCAGCTTAGCGCTGGACAGGGTGAACATTCAGTACTTC. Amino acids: CASSLALDRVNIQYF.

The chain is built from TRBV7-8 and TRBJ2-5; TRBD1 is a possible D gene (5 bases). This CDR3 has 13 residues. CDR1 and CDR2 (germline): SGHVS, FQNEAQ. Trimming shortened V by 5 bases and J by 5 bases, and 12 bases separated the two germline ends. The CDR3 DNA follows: TGTGCCAGCAGCCCAGGGCCAGTGGAGACCCAGTACTTC. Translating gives CASSPGPVETQYF.

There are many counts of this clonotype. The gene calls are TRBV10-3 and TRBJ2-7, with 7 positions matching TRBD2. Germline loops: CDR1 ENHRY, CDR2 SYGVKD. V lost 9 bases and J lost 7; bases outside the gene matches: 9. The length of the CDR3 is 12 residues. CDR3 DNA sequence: TGTGCCATAGCCACCTCAGCGGGGGAGCAGTACTTC. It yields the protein CAIATSAGEQYF.

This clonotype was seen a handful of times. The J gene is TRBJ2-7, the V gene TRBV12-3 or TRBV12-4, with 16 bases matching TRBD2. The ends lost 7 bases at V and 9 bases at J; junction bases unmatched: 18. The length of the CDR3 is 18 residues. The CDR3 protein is CASTRGLAGGVTYGGQYF. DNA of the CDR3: TGTGCCAGCACCAGGGGACTAGCGGGAGGGGTGACCTACGGCGGGCAGTACTTC.

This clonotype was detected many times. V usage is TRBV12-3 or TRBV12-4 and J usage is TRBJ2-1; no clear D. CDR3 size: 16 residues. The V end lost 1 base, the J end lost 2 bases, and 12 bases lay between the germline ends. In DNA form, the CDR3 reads TGTGCCAGCAGTTTAGAAGGACCGAGAGCCTACAATGAGCAGTTCTTC. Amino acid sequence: CASSLEGPRAYNEQFF.

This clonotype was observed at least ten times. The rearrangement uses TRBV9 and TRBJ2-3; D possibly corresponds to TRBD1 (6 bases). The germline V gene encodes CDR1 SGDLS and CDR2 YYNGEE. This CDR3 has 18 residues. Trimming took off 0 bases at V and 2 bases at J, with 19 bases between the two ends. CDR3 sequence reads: CASSVARGGGHFTDTQYF. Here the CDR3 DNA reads TGTGCCAGCAGCGTAGCACGGGGTGGGGGACACTTCACAGATACGCAGTATTTT.

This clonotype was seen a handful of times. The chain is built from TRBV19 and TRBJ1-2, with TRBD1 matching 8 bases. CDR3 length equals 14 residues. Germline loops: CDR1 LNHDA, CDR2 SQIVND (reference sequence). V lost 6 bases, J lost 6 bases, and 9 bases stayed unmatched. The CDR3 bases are TGTGCCAGTAGACCACCGGACAGGGCCCATGGCTACACCTTC. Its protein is CASRPPDRAHGYTF.

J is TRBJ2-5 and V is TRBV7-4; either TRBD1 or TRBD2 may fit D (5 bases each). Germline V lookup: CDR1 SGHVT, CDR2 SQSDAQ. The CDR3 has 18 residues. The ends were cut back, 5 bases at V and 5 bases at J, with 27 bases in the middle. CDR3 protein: CASSPTPSRLCEGETQYF. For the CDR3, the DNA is TGTGCCAGCAGCCCTACTCCTTCACGACTCTGTGAGGGGGAGACCCAGTACTTC.

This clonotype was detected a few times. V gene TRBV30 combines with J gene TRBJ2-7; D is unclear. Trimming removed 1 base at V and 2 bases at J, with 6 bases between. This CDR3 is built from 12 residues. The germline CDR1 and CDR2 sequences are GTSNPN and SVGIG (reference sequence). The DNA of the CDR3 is TGTGCCTGGAGTGCAGGCACCTACGAGCAGTACTTC. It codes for CAWSAGTYEQYF.